This T cell receptor (beta chain) emerged from a study of OX40 agonist ivuxolimab in advanced cancers. Blood draws occurred at baseline, cycle 4 day 1, and cycle 7 day 1. Overall study results and limits: At 0.1 to 3.0 mg/kg, CD4+ and CD8+ blood T cells expanded clonally by week 6.

Produced via immunoSEQ multiplex PCR; TCRdb's table is partial and in-frame only. Of tens of thousands of clones in the sample, roughly 87% were seen once. With regard to this clone: Its cognate antigen is unknown.

The input for sequencing was CD4+ or CD8+ T cells sorted from blood, taken in a trial of the OX40 agonist ivuxolimab. The receptor was isolated from an adult with an advanced solid tumor such as melanoma, head and neck, liver or kidney cancer.

The chain's CDR3 is CASSYGQQNTEAFF. CDR3 sequence (DNA): TGTGCCAGCAGTTACGGACAGCAAAACACTGAAGCTTTCTTT. The chain employs TRBV6-6 and TRBJ1-1; D is perhaps TRBD1 (6 bases). Per germline, CDR1 MNHNY and CDR2 SVGAGI (reference sequence). CDR3 length equals 14 residues. V lost 2 bases, J lost 2 bases, and 9 bases lay in between.